The T cell receptor (beta chain) described here comes from a study of T cell changes during pregnancy in multiple sclerosis. This clone was counted once. The CDR3 sequence is 15 residues long. Germline trimming cut 4 bases from V and 2 bases from J; bases unmatched to any gene: 4. CDR1 is SGHDN and CDR2 is FVKESK in the germline V gene. Libraries were prepared by immunoSEQ multiplex PCR; TCRdb keeps only in-frame clonotypes and omits some of them. The table shows some 40,000 clones, with around 90% occurring only once. Sequenced material: CD4+ T cells from peripheral blood mononuclear cells, taken in the second trimester of pregnancy. V is TRBV14 and J is TRBJ1-2; 10 bases fit TRBD1. The clonotype was recovered from a female donor with multiple sclerosis, enrolled in a pregnancy study. The chain's CDR3 is CASSLRQGANYGYTF. The CDR3 DNA reads as TGTGCCAGCAGCCTTCGACAGGGGGCGAACTATGGCTACACCTTC.